Below are 21 T cell receptor beta chains sequenced from a single sample in a study of blood T cell repertoires in COVID-19. Method: immunoSEQ multiplex PCR; TCRdb's copy keeps in-frame clones and lacks some. The repertoire has around 55,000 clones, more than 70% of them found once; the top ten carry around 9.3%. The sample consisted of peripheral blood. The receptor source for this set is a man aged 60-69 years with active COVID-19.

This clone was counted only a few times. The V call is TRBV6-6, the J call TRBJ2-1; no clear D gene. The CDR3 has 13 amino acids. V dropped 2 bases and J dropped 8 bases, with 10 bases sitting between them. Germline lookup yields CDR1 MNHNY and CDR2 SVGAGI (reference sequence). CDR3 region: CASSYTIEYEQFF. The DNA of the CDR3 is TGTGCCAGCAGTTACACCATAGAATATGAGCAGTTCTTC.

The chain uses TRBV5-5 and TRBJ2-6; unclear D gene. The CDR3 consists of 14 residues. The germline V and J ends were trimmed by 1 base and 0 bases, with 2 bases remaining between them. The germline V gene encodes CDR1 SGHKS and CDR2 YYEKEE (reference sequence). CDR3 in DNA: TGTGCCAGCAGCTTGCTCTCTGGGGCCAACGTCCTGACTTTC. It translates to CASSLLSGANVLTF.

The rearrangement uses TRBV19 and TRBJ2-2; TRBD2 agrees at 11 bases. V lost 5 bases, J lost 13 bases, and 15 bases stayed unmatched. The length of the CDR3 is 16 residues. Germline CDR1 reads LNHDA; CDR2 reads SQIVND (reference sequence). The DNA of the CDR3 is TGTGCCAGTAGTGCCACTAGCGGGAGACCCCGAGGTCGGCTGTTTTTT. Translated: CASSATSGRPRGRLFF.

The genes are TRBV11-2 and TRBJ2-7; no clear D gene. Trimming shortened V by 6 bases and J by 2 bases, and 8 bases separated the two germline ends. The V gene's germline CDR1 is SGHAT and CDR2 FQNNGV. The CDR3 consists of 12 residues. DNA for the CDR3: TGTGCCAGCAGTGTAAGCCCCTACGAGCAGTACTTC. Protein sequence: CASSVSPYEQYF.

The CDR3 protein is CSARASYEQYF. The CDR3 bases are TGCAGTGCTAGAGCTAGCTACGAGCAGTACTTC. The chain is built from TRBV20-1 and TRBJ2-7, with D unresolved. Germline values: CDR1 DFQATT, CDR2 SNEGSKA (reference sequence). The length of the CDR3 is 11 residues. Trimming cost V 1 base and J 3 bases, with 4 bases left between them.

This chain uses TRBV7-2 with TRBJ2-2; perhaps TRBD1 as D (6 bases). This CDR3 has 14 amino acids. Trimming removed 1 base at V and 5 bases at J, with 8 bases between. From germline, CDR1 is SGHTA and CDR2 FQGNSA. CDR3 amino acids: CASSLGQGTGELFF. The CDR3 DNA reads as TGTGCCAGCAGCTTAGGTCAGGGGACCGGGGAGCTGTTTTTT.

The chain links TRBV10-3 to TRBJ1-5; D is perhaps TRBD1 (5 bases). This CDR3 region has 15 residues. V was cut by 5 bases and J by 0 bases, with 11 bases left in between. Germline lookup yields CDR1 ENHRY and CDR2 SYGVKD. Here the CDR3 reads CAISSQGPSNQPQHF. The CDR3 region has the DNA TGTGCCATCAGTTCGCAGGGCCCTAGCAATCAGCCCCAGCATTTT.

The chain employs TRBV5-1 and TRBJ1-3; 7 nucleotides align to TRBD1. The CDR3 spans 16 residues. With 0 bases clipped from V and 4 bases from J, the junction kept 7 bases outside the gene matches. The germline V gene encodes CDR1 SGHRS and CDR2 YFSETQ. CDR3: CASSLALQGTGNTIYF. DNA of the CDR3: TGCGCCAGCAGCTTGGCTTTACAGGGGACAGGAAACACCATATATTTT.

The chain links TRBV3-1 (or the pseudogene TRBV3-2) to TRBJ2-3; the match to TRBD2 covers 12 bases. The CDR3 spans 18 residues. Trimming cost V 9 bases and J 1 base; bases outside gene matches: 14. From germline, CDR1 is LGHDT and CDR2 YNNKEL (reference sequence). CDR3 sequence (DNA): TGTGCCAGTAACCCCGGGACTAGCGGGTCGGGACGCACAGATACGCAGTATTTT. It is translated as CASNPGTSGSGRTDTQYF.

V is TRBV6-5 and J is TRBJ2-7; D is unresolved. V was cut by 5 bases and J by 2 bases, with 13 bases left in between. The length of the CDR3 is 14 residues. The germline CDR1 and CDR2 sequences are MNHEY and SVGAGI. The CDR3 here is CASSPMERTYEQYF. The CDR3 DNA follows: TGTGCCAGCAGTCCCATGGAGCGCACCTACGAGCAGTACTTC.

This sequence joins TRBV3-1 (or the pseudogene TRBV3-2) and TRBJ2-7; 8 bases align to TRBD2. Germline V CDR1 and CDR2: LGHDT, YNNKEL (reference sequence). The CDR3 runs to 17 residues. Losses at the gene ends were 1 base for V and 4 bases for J; bases not matched to a gene: 12. Written as DNA, the CDR3 is TGTGCCAGCAGCCAAGGGGGGGGTAGCGGGATAGCTTACGAGCAGTACTTC. Its protein product is CASSQGGGSGIAYEQYF.

The chain uses TRBV5-1 and TRBJ2-7; D is possibly TRBD1 (6 bases). V was cut by 4 bases and J by 6 bases, with 17 bases left in between. The CDR3 totals 14 residues. In germline, CDR1 is SGHRS, CDR2 YFSETQ. This CDR3 reads CASSTGTLEREQYF. The CDR3 nucleotides read TGCGCCAGCAGCACCGGGACACTGGAACGCGAGCAGTACTTC. Supplemented by reference TRBV5-1 and TRBJ2-7, the full variable domain reads KAGVTQTPRYLIKTRGQQVTLSCSPISGHRSVSWYQQTPGQGLQFLFEYFSETQRNKGNFPGRFSGRQFSNSRSEMNVSTLELGDSALYLCASSTGTLEREQYFGPGTRLTVT.

The chain is built from TRBV7-9 and TRBJ1-1; D is perhaps TRBD1 (6 bases). The CDR3 is made up of 18 amino acids. The germline V gene encodes CDR1 SEHNR and CDR2 FQNEAQ (reference sequence). Trimming removed 1 base at V and 1 base at J, with 19 bases between. The chain's CDR3 is CASSLVGWEGGRNTEAFF. The CDR3 nucleotides are TGTGCCAGCAGCTTAGTTGGATGGGAGGGGGGAAGGAACACTGAAGCTTTCTTT.

The chain combines TRBV16 with TRBJ1-2, with D tentatively TRBD1 (6 bases). CDR3 length equals 17 residues. The V and J ends lost 3 bases and 4 bases respectively, with 21 bases between them. Germline values: CDR1 KGHSY, CDR2 FQNENV. CDR3 nucleotide sequence: TGTGCCAGCAGCCACCGCGATCAAGAGGGAGGGGGCTATGGCTACACCTTC. It codes for CASSHRDQEGGGYGYTF.

The chain uses TRBV3-1 (or the pseudogene TRBV3-2) and TRBJ2-3; 9 bases fit TRBD2. V dropped 0 bases and J dropped 4; count of bases not matched to a gene: 8. The germline V gene encodes CDR1 LGHDT and CDR2 YNNKEL (reference sequence). The CDR3 runs 17 residues. The CDR3 DNA sequence: TGTGCCAGCAGCCAAGACGGATCTAGCGGGATCGCAGATACGCAGTATTTT. It specifies CASSQDGSSGIADTQYF.

The chain has TRBV6-1 and TRBJ1-5, with 8 nucleotides matching TRBD1. CDR1 is MNHNS, CDR2 SASEGT, per germline. The CDR3 is made up of 16 amino acids. The V and J ends lost 2 bases and 9 bases, in that order; junction bases with no gene match: 12. CDR3 in DNA: TGTGCCAGCAGTGAAATGTCAGGGGGCACCGCAGGGCCCCAGCATTTT. Translated, it gives CASSEMSGGTAGPQHF.

The chain uses TRBV29-1 and TRBJ2-3, with 12 bases matching TRBD1. Germline values: CDR1 SQVTM, CDR2 ANQGSEA. The CDR3 runs 16 residues. With V trimmed by 5 bases and J by 6 bases, 12 bases remained unmatched. The CDR3 DNA sequence: TGCAGCGTTAGAAACCTCGGGACAGGGGGCTCCGATACGCAGTATTTT. The encoded protein is CSVRNLGTGGSDTQYF.

The J gene is TRBJ2-6, the V gene TRBV4-1; D not resolved. The CDR3 contains 17 residues. V shed 2 bases and J shed 0 bases, with 11 bases lying between them. Germline V gene sequence: CDR1 MGHRA, CDR2 YSYEKL. In DNA, the CDR3 is TGCGCCAGCAGCCAACGCGACCGGAGCTCTGGGGCCAACGTCCTGACTTTC. Translated, it gives CASSQRDRSSGANVLTF.

The chain is built from TRBV5-1 and TRBJ2-6, with TRBD1 matching 11 bases. Germline values: CDR1 SGHRS, CDR2 YFSETQ. The trim removed 2 bases at V and 2 bases at J, leaving 9 bases unmatched. The CDR3 runs to 19 residues. CDR3 loop: CASSFFLRTGGAGANVLTF. CDR3 nucleotide sequence: TGCGCCAGCAGCTTCTTCCTTAGGACAGGGGGCGCTGGGGCCAACGTCCTGACTTTC.

The chain joins TRBV9 to TRBJ2-1; a weak D match, TRBD1 (6 bases). Trimming stripped 2 bases from V and 10 bases from J, with 10 bases between. Germline loops: CDR1 SGDLS, CDR2 YYNGEE. This CDR3 has 12 amino acids. The CDR3: CASSVHTGEQFF. CDR3 DNA sequence: TGTGCCAGCAGCGTCCATACAGGGGAGCAGTTCTTC.

V and J are TRBV7-3 and TRBJ2-5, with 11 positions matching TRBD1. After removal of 4 bases from V and 5 bases from J, the junction contained 6 bases not matched to a gene. The CDR3 consists of 15 residues. The V gene's germline CDR1 is SGHTA and CDR2 FQGTGA. The CDR3 reads CASSSDRGRRETQYF. The CDR3 nucleotides are TGTGCCAGCAGCTCGGACAGGGGGCGCCGTGAGACCCAGTACTTC. The variable domain in full, with the rest retrieved from reference TRBV7-3 and TRBJ2-5, is GAGVSQTPSNKVTEKGKYVELRCDPISGHTALYWYRQSLGQGPEFLIYFQGTGAADDSGLPNDRFFAVRPEGSVSTLKIQRTERGDSAVYLCASSSDRGRRETQYFGPGTRLLVL.